This T cell receptor (beta chain) was sequenced during a study of OX40 agonist ivuxolimab in advanced cancers. Findings and limits, study-wide: CD4+ and CD8+ blood T cells expanded clonally by week 6 at 0.1 to 3.0 mg/kg. The average count of expanded clones was higher among CD8+ T cells than among CD4+.

From germline, CDR1 is SGHRS and CDR2 YFSETQ. With V trimmed by 4 bases and J by 8 bases, 4 bases remained unmatched. The CDR3 is 12 amino acids. Produced via immunoSEQ multiplex PCR; TCRdb's table is partial and in-frame only. The sample contains 50,000 to 65,000 clones, 81% of which appear only once. This clone was detected only once. Its antigen remains unidentified. Here the sequenced sample was CD4+ or CD8+ T cells sorted from blood, taken in a trial of the OX40 agonist ivuxolimab. The V and J genes are TRBV5-1 and TRBJ1-2; 8 nucleotides agree with TRBD1. This clonotype was sampled from an adult with an advanced solid tumor such as melanoma, head and neck, liver or kidney cancer. The CDR3: CASSEGQGGYTF. The CDR3 region has the DNA TGCGCCAGCAGCGAAGGACAGGGAGGCTACACCTTC.